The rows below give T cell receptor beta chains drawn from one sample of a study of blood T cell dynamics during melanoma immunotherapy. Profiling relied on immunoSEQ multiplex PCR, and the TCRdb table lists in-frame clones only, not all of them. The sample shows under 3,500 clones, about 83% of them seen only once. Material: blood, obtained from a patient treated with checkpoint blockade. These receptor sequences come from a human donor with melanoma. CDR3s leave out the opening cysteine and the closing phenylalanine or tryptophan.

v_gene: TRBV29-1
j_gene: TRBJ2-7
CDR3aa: SVEGTGGTYEQY

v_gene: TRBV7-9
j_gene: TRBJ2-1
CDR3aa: ASSSLTGGEGNEQF

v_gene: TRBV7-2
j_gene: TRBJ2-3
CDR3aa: ASSLVAADTQY

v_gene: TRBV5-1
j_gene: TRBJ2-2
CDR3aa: ASSSSTGELF

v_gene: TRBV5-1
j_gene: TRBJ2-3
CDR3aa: ASSLDRSTDTQY

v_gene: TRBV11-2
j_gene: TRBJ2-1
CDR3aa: ASSSYRASSYNEQF

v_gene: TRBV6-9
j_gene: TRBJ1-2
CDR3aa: ASSYGNHRGYGYT

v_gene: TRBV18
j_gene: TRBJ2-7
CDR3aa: ASSPGGGVPYEQY

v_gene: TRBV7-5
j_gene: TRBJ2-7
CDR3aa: ASSLGLGDEQY

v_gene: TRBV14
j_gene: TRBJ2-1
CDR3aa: ASAVAGGPWTEQF

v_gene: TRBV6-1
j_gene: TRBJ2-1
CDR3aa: ASSEAGGTNEQF

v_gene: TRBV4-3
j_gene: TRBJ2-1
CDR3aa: ASSQDRGTSGRDEQF

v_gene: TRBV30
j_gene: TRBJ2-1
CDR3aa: AWSGFRDLRIVHYEQF

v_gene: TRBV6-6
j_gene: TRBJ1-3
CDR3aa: ASQQGGSGNTIY

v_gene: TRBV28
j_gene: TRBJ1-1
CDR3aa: ASSSRPNREITEAF

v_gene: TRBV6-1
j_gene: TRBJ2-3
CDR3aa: ASSERGTSFPDTQY

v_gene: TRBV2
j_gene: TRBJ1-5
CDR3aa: ASSEIRNQPQH

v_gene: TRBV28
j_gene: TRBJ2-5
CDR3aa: ASSHLLERETQY

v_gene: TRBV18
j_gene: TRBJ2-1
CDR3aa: ASSGLPQGRLYNEQF